These T cell receptor beta chains were read from a single sample in a study of T cells in Graves' hyperthyroidism and ophthalmopathy. TCRdb reprocessed the multiplex PCR reads via MiXCR and lists one record per CDR3 protein. Of 350,000 to 400,000 distinct CDR3 sequences in the sample, about 15% were seen once. Sequencing input: blood. The receptor source for this set is a woman younger than 45 with Graves' hyperthyroidism. Both conserved end residues are part of each CDR3. Fields, in order: J gene, V gene, clone size, D gene, CDR3 DNA, CDR3 protein. D genes are given only for firm matches. Only part of the rows carry a size: once, few, many, or a class if the clone is expanded.

J gene: TRBJ2-1; V gene: TRBV4-1; clone size: few; D gene: TRBD1; CDR3 DNA: TGCGCCAGCAGCCACCAGGACAGGGGTGAGCAGTTCTTC; CDR3 protein: CASSHQDRGEQFF
J gene: TRBJ1-5; V gene: TRBV19; clone size: few; D gene: -; CDR3 DNA: TGTGCCAGTAGTATAAGTTTGGGTTTATATCAGCCCCAGCATTTT; CDR3 protein: CASSISLGLYQPQHF
J gene: TRBJ1-5; V gene: TRBV29-1; clone size: few; D gene: -; CDR3 DNA: TGCAGCGCTGGGTGGGACAGCAATCAGCCCCAGCATTTT; CDR3 protein: CSAGWDSNQPQHF
J gene: TRBJ2-3; V gene: TRBV20-1; clone size: many; D gene: TRBD2; CDR3 DNA: TGCAGTGCTTTACTAGCGGGGAGCACAGATACGCAGTATTTT; CDR3 protein: CSALLAGSTDTQYF
J gene: TRBJ2-1; V gene: TRBV7-6; clone size: -; D gene: TRBD2; CDR3 DNA: TGTGCCAGCAGCTTAGACCCAGCGGGAGGGCCTAACAATGAGCAGTTCTTC; CDR3 protein: CASSLDPAGGPNNEQFF
J gene: TRBJ2-6; V gene: TRBV13; clone size: few; D gene: -; CDR3 DNA: TGTGCCAGCAGCTTAGGCAGCAGTATCTCTGGGGCCAACGTCCTGACTTTC; CDR3 protein: CASSLGSSISGANVLTF
J gene: TRBJ1-1; V gene: TRBV20-1; clone size: few; D gene: TRBD1; CDR3 DNA: TGCAGTGGTCAGGGACAGGGAGGAGGAATCACTGAAGCTTTCTTT; CDR3 protein: CSGQGQGGGITEAFF
J gene: TRBJ2-2; V gene: TRBV7-2; clone size: -; D gene: TRBD2; CDR3 DNA: TGTGTCAGCAGAAGACTAGCGGGAGTCACCGGGGAGCTGTTTTTT; CDR3 protein: CVSRRLAGVTGELFF
J gene: TRBJ2-2; V gene: TRBV7-8; clone size: -; D gene: -; CDR3 DNA: TGTGCCAGCAGACTCGGAGGAAGCGGGGAGCTGTTTTTT; CDR3 protein: CASRLGGSGELFF
J gene: TRBJ2-2; V gene: TRBV28; clone size: many; D gene: -; CDR3 DNA: TGTGCCAGCAGGGTGAACAGGGCGGGAACCGGGGAGCTGTTTTTT; CDR3 protein: CASRVNRAGTGELFF
J gene: TRBJ2-1; V gene: TRBV7-9; clone size: many; D gene: -; CDR3 DNA: TGTGCCAGCAGCTTACAAAGGGGAGGTGAGCAGTTCTTC; CDR3 protein: CASSLQRGGEQFF
J gene: TRBJ1-1; V gene: TRBV7-8; clone size: -; D gene: -; CDR3 DNA: TGTGCCAGCAGCTTCTCGGACACTGAAGCTTTCTTT; CDR3 protein: CASSFSDTEAFF
J gene: TRBJ1-4; V gene: TRBV5-1; clone size: -; D gene: TRBD1; CDR3 DNA: TGCGCCAGCAGTCGACAGGGGGGGAGAGTGGACGAAAAACTGTTTTTT; CDR3 protein: CASSRQGGRVDEKLFF
J gene: TRBJ2-7; V gene: TRBV20-1; clone size: many; D gene: -; CDR3 DNA: TGCAGTGCTAGAGAGTTATCTAGCGTAACCTACGAGCAGTACTTC; CDR3 protein: CSARELSSVTYEQYF
J gene: TRBJ2-7; V gene: TRBV6-1; clone size: many; D gene: -; CDR3 DNA: TGTGCCAGCAGTGGCAGGGGCGAAAGAACCTACGAGCAGTACTTC; CDR3 protein: CASSGRGERTYEQYF
J gene: TRBJ2-1; V gene: TRBV29-1; clone size: -; D gene: -; CDR3 DNA: TGCAGCGTTCTTTCCCTTAACAGCAATGAGCAGTTCTTC; CDR3 protein: CSVLSLNSNEQFF
J gene: TRBJ2-6; V gene: TRBV25-1; clone size: -; D gene: TRBD2; CDR3 DNA: TGTGCCAGCAGCGAAACTAGCGGGAGGAGTGGGGCCAACGTCCTGACTTTC; CDR3 protein: CASSETSGRSGANVLTF
J gene: TRBJ2-7; V gene: TRBV28; clone size: many; D gene: TRBD1; CDR3 DNA: TGTGCCAGCAGCAGGACAGGGCTCGAGCAGTACTTC; CDR3 protein: CASSRTGLEQYF
J gene: TRBJ1-6; V gene: TRBV28; clone size: few; D gene: -; CDR3 DNA: TGTGCCAGCAGTTTACCTGGGACATCCCTCCACTTT; CDR3 protein: CASSLPGTSLHF
J gene: TRBJ1-5; V gene: TRBV3-1; clone size: -; D gene: -; CDR3 DNA: TGTGCCAGCAGCCACGAGGGCAATCAGCCCCAGCATTTT; CDR3 protein: CASSHEGNQPQHF
J gene: TRBJ2-1; V gene: TRBV11-2; clone size: many; D gene: TRBD2; CDR3 DNA: TGTGCCAGCAGAAGACCCGGACTAGCAGACAATGAGCAGTTCTTC; CDR3 protein: CASRRPGLADNEQFF
J gene: TRBJ1-1; V gene: TRBV4-1; clone size: few; D gene: -; CDR3 DNA: TGCGCCAGTTCCGACGGGTCTAAAGCTTTCTTT; CDR3 protein: CASSDGSKAFF
J gene: TRBJ2-1; V gene: TRBV11-2; clone size: many; D gene: TRBD2; CDR3 DNA: TGTGCCAGCAGCCGACGGGGGTGGGAGGGATTGGGTGAGCAGTTCTTC; CDR3 protein: CASSRRGWEGLGEQFF
J gene: TRBJ1-1; V gene: TRBV18; clone size: many; D gene: -; CDR3 DNA: TGTGCCAGCTCACCTGGGGCAGTAAACACTGAAGCTTTCTTT; CDR3 protein: CASSPGAVNTEAFF
J gene: TRBJ2-1; V gene: TRBV20-1; clone size: once; D gene: TRBD2; CDR3 DNA: TGCAGTGCAGCCCTAGCGGGAGTGGCCTACAATGAGCAGTTCTTC; CDR3 protein: CSAALAGVAYNEQFF
J gene: TRBJ1-1; V gene: TRBV5-1; clone size: many; D gene: -; CDR3 DNA: TGCGCCAGCAGCTTACGGCAAGGGCCCTCCGAAGCTTTCTTT; CDR3 protein: CASSLRQGPSEAFF
J gene: TRBJ1-1; V gene: TRBV5-1; clone size: few; D gene: TRBD1; CDR3 DNA: TGCGCCAGCAGGCAGAGAGGTGGGACAGGGAACACTGAAGCTTTCTTT; CDR3 protein: CASRQRGGTGNTEAFF
J gene: TRBJ2-2; V gene: TRBV28; clone size: -; D gene: -; CDR3 DNA: TGTGCCAGCAGTTTAAGGGGAGGTCTATTTCTCAGGACCGGGGAGCTGTTTTTT; CDR3 protein: CASSLRGGLFLRTGELFF
J gene: TRBJ2-2; V gene: TRBV13; clone size: many; D gene: -; CDR3 DNA: TGTGCCAGCAGTTCAACGACAGGGAACACCGGGGAGCTGTTTTTT; CDR3 protein: CASSSTTGNTGELFF
J gene: TRBJ2-1; V gene: TRBV5-1; clone size: once; D gene: TRBD2; CDR3 DNA: TGCGCCAGCAGCTGGGCTAGCGGGAAATACAATGAGCAGTTCTTC; CDR3 protein: CASSWASGKYNEQFF
J gene: TRBJ2-7; V gene: TRBV11-2; clone size: many; D gene: TRBD2; CDR3 DNA: TGTGCCAGCAGCTTACACGGGGGGAGAGGGTACGAGCAGTACTTC; CDR3 protein: CASSLHGGRGYEQYF
J gene: TRBJ1-5; V gene: TRBV11-2; clone size: many; D gene: -; CDR3 DNA: TGTGCCAGCAGCTTAGATGGGGGCGGGACGGGTCCCCTGAATCAGCCCCAGCATTTT; CDR3 protein: CASSLDGGGTGPLNQPQHF
J gene: TRBJ2-7; V gene: TRBV12-3/TRBV12-4; clone size: many; D gene: -; CDR3 DNA: TGTGCCAGCAGTCTCTATGGCGGGTTGGCCTACGAGCAGTACTTC; CDR3 protein: CASSLYGGLAYEQYF
J gene: TRBJ2-7; V gene: TRBV2; clone size: many; D gene: -; CDR3 DNA: TGTGCCAGCAGCGGAGACAGTAACGAGCAGTACTTC; CDR3 protein: CASSGDSNEQYF
J gene: TRBJ1-6; V gene: TRBV28; clone size: -; D gene: TRBD1; CDR3 DNA: TGTGCCAGCAGTCTCCGGCTATCGACAGGGGGCCTCTATAATTCACCCCTCCACTTT; CDR3 protein: CASSLRLSTGGLYNSPLHF
J gene: TRBJ2-7; V gene: TRBV10-3; clone size: many; D gene: -; CDR3 DNA: TGTGCCATCAGTGGGTCCAACGGGGTCTACGAGCAGTACTTC; CDR3 protein: CAISGSNGVYEQYF
J gene: TRBJ2-5; V gene: TRBV5-1; clone size: -; D gene: TRBD1; CDR3 DNA: TGCGCCAGCAGACCGACTTACCGGGACAGGAGCCTCCAAGAGACCCAGTACTTC; CDR3 protein: CASRPTYRDRSLQETQYF